These 25 T cell receptor beta chains came from one sample sequenced in a study of naive CD8 T cells in extremely preterm neonates. This table comes from immunoSEQ multiplex PCR, and its TCRdb copy is limited to in-frame clones, with some not included. The table lists over 5,000 clones, 95% to 98% of them singletons. The sequenced sample consisted of naive CD8+ T cells from blood. These receptors all stem from a human donor in good health.

The chain carries TRBV2 and TRBJ1-2; the match to TRBD1 covers 7 bases. This CDR3 contains 14 residues. Germline assignment: CDR1 SNHLY and CDR2 FYNNEI. V gave up 4 bases and J gave up 5 bases; unmatched junction bases: 7. CDR3 sequence reads: CASSGQGGEYGYTF. The CDR3 nucleotides read TGTGCCAGCAGTGGACAGGGAGGAGAGTATGGCTACACCTTC.

This rearrangement joins TRBV28 to TRBJ2-7; possibly TRBD2 for D (5 bases). The CDR3 has 15 amino acids. CDR1 is MDHEN, CDR2 SYDVKM, per germline. The V end lost 8 bases, the J end lost 0 bases, and 17 bases lay between the germline ends. This chain's CDR3 is CASCDVMTNSYEQYF. CDR3 nucleotide sequence: TGTGCCAGCTGCGACGTAATGACTAACTCCTACGAGCAGTACTTC.

The CDR3 spells CASKTQGIQETQYF. In nucleotides, the CDR3 is TGTGCCAGTAAGACACAGGGAATCCAAGAGACCCAGTACTTC. This chain joins TRBV19 and TRBJ2-5, with D possibly TRBD1 on 6 matching bases. The germline V and J ends were trimmed by 7 bases and 1 base, with 13 bases remaining between them. This CDR3 region has 14 residues. CDR1 and CDR2 from the germline V gene are LNHDA and SQIVND (reference sequence).

The chain links TRBV4-3 to TRBJ2-5, with a tentative D call TRBD2 (5 bases). The V end lost 5 bases, the J end lost 7 bases, and 8 bases lay between the germline ends. CDR3 length equals 11 residues. Per the germline V gene, CDR1 is LGHNA and CDR2 is YSLEER. The chain's CDR3 is CASSNEGTQYF. The CDR3 DNA follows: TGCGCCAGCAGCAACGAGGGGACCCAGTACTTC.

The genes are TRBV2 and TRBJ2-1; TRBD2 matches 8 bases. Germline V gene data show CDR1 as SNHLY and CDR2 as FYNNEI. This CDR3 is 16 amino acids long. V was clipped by 4 bases and J by 3 bases; unmatched bases: 8. CDR3 sequence: CASSASLAGIYNEQFF. The CDR3 DNA reads as TGTGCCAGCAGTGCATCGCTAGCGGGCATCTACAATGAGCAGTTCTTC.

This rearrangement joins TRBV27 to TRBJ2-7, with 7 bases fitting TRBD2. Germline V gene lookup returns CDR1 MNHEY and CDR2 SMNVEV (reference sequence). V shed 3 bases and J 1 base; nucleotides not matched to a gene: 3. This CDR3 comprises 14 residues. The CDR3 loop is CASSFGGGSYEQYF. In DNA, the CDR3 is TGTGCCAGCAGTTTTGGGGGAGGGTCCTACGAGCAGTACTTC.

V usage is TRBV6-6 and J usage is TRBJ2-7; 7 positions agree with TRBD1. Unmatched junction bases numbered 5, after V lost 5 bases and J lost 4 bases. There are 13 residues in the CDR3. Germline V gives CDR1 MNHNY, CDR2 SVGAGI (reference sequence). CDR3 region: CASSGDREYEQYV. For the CDR3, the DNA is TGTGCCAGCAGTGGTGACAGGGAGTACGAGCAGTACGTC.

Regarding this clone: The junction departs from germline at one end; a sequencing error may be responsible. Distinct nucleotide sequences in the sample also encode this CDR3. This sequence joins TRBV4-1 and TRBJ1-1, with D unresolved. The CDR3 sequence is 16 residues long. The germline CDR1 and CDR2 sequences are MGHRA and YSYEKL. The CDR3 sequence: CASSQVPLTMNTEAFF. Written as DNA, the CDR3 is TGCGCCAGCAGCCAAGTTCCACTGACTATGAATACTGAAGCTTTCTTT.

The rearrangement links TRBV9 to TRBJ2-1; 13 bases match TRBD2. This CDR3 is 16 amino acids long. Trimming cost V 0 bases and J 5 bases; bases outside gene matches: 2. Germline V lookup: CDR1 SGDLS, CDR2 YYNGEE. CDR3 in amino acids: CASSVEGLAGHNEQFF. In nucleotides, the CDR3 is TGTGCCAGCAGCGTAGAGGGACTAGCGGGACACAATGAGCAGTTCTTC.

This chain connects TRBV6-5 to TRBJ2-1; weak D call: TRBD1 (8 bases). V dropped 4 bases and J dropped 14 bases, with 18 bases sitting between them. Germline V gene lookup returns CDR1 MNHEY and CDR2 SVGAGI. The CDR3 loop spans 13 amino acids. CDR3 region: CASSSQATGGEFF. The CDR3 DNA is TGTGCCAGCAGTTCCCAGGCTACAGGGGGGGAGTTCTTC.

V is TRBV1 and J is TRBJ2-7; the listed D gene, TRBD1, was not tested against the DNA. TRBV1 is labeled a pseudogene. The CDR3 is made up of 14 amino acids. CDR3: CTSSHSDRPYEQYV. The CDR3 DNA sequence: TGCACCAGCAGCCACTCTGACAGGCCCTACGAGCAGTACGTC.

The V call is TRBV7-6, the J call TRBJ2-2, with 10 nucleotides matching TRBD2. CDR1 SGHVS and CDR2 FNYEAQ come from the germline V gene. The CDR3 length is 18 residues. Trimming took 3 bases from V and 1 from J; bases not matched to a gene: 8. The CDR3 region is CASSFGRLAGENTGELFF. CDR3 sequence (DNA): TGTGCCAGCAGCTTCGGGCGACTAGCGGGCGAGAACACCGGGGAGCTGTTTTTT. The whole variable domain, remainder taken from reference TRBV7-6 and TRBJ2-2, is GAGVSQSPRYKVTKRGQDVALRCDPISGHVSLYWYRQALGQGPEFLTYFNYEAQQDKSGLPNDRFSAERPEGSISTLTIQRTEQRDSAMYRCASSFGRLAGENTGELFFGEGSRLTVL.

The chain carries TRBV9 and TRBJ2-3; a possible D gene is TRBD1 (5 bases). The germline CDR1 and CDR2 sequences are SGDLS and YYNGEE. The CDR3 extends over 13 amino acids. V was pared by 3 bases and J by 4 bases, with 9 bases between. For the CDR3, the DNA is TGTGCCAGCAGCGGGACAAACCCAGATACGCAGTATTTT. It yields the protein CASSGTNPDTQYF.

The chain joins TRBV7-2 to TRBJ2-2; 7 nucleotides align to TRBD1. The CDR3 spans 15 residues. Germline V gene lookup returns CDR1 SGHTA and CDR2 FQGNSA. V was clipped by 5 bases and J by 3 bases; unmatched bases: 6. CDR3 in amino acids: CASSTPTGYTGELFF. CDR3 in DNA: TGTGCCAGCAGCACACCGACAGGGTACACCGGGGAGCTGTTTTTT.

The chain couples TRBV13 to TRBJ2-5; D is possibly TRBD1 (6 bases). Germline CDR1 is PRHDT and CDR2 is FYEKMQ (reference sequence). Trimming removed 5 bases at V and 4 bases at J, with 17 bases between. The CDR3 runs 15 residues. CDR3: CASSPLGAEGETQYF. In nucleotides, the CDR3 is TGTGCCAGCAGCCCCTTGGGGGCTGAAGGAGAGACCCAGTACTTC.

The chain is built from TRBV6-1 and TRBJ1-4; 8 positions agree with TRBD1. Germline lookup yields CDR1 MNHNS and CDR2 SASEGT. The CDR3 runs to 15 residues. Trimming took 1 base from V and 8 from J; bases not matched to a gene: 6. The CDR3 is CASSEEQGVGEKLFF. The CDR3 DNA sequence: TGTGCCAGCAGTGAAGAACAGGGGGTGGGGGAAAAACTGTTTTTT.

The chain joins TRBV28 to TRBJ2-6; 7 positions match TRBD1. J gave up 4 bases and V 7 bases, and 7 bases lay outside the gene matches. The CDR3 covers 15 residues. Per germline, CDR1 MDHEN and CDR2 SYDVKM. The CDR3 DNA reads as TGTGCCAGCAACATACAGGGGAGAGGGGCCAACGTCCTGACTTTC. It encodes CASNIQGRGANVLTF.

This sequence joins TRBV10-3 and TRBJ2-3, with 9 bases lining up with TRBD2. Germline CDR1 is ENHRY and CDR2 is SYGVKD. This CDR3 has 17 residues. Unmatched junction bases numbered 14, after V lost 0 bases and J lost 10 bases. CDR3 DNA sequence: TGTGCCATCAGTGAGTCGCTAGCGGGGCCCCAGGGGGAGGCGCAGTATTTT. Encoded protein: CAISESLAGPQGEAQYF.

The chain uses TRBV19 and TRBJ1-1, with D uncertain. The CDR3 contains 12 residues. CDR1 and CDR2 from the germline V gene are LNHDA and SQIVND (reference sequence). V was pared by 4 bases and J by 5 bases, with 8 bases between. The CDR3 sequence is CASSTPATEAFF. The CDR3 nucleotides are TGTGCCAGTAGTACCCCCGCGACTGAAGCTTTCTTT.

J is TRBJ1-3 and V is TRBV11-2, with D possibly being TRBD1 (6 bases). The germline CDR1 and CDR2 sequences are SGHAT and FQNNGV. CDR3 length: 17 residues. V was cut by 0 bases and J by 2 bases, with 14 bases left in between. CDR3 DNA: TGTGCCAGCAGCTTAGAATTTGGGGGGGCGACTGGAAACACCATATATTTT. Translation gives CASSLEFGGATGNTIYF.

The chain employs TRBV27 and TRBJ2-7, with 8 bases identical to TRBD2. The trim removed 10 bases at V and 3 bases at J, leaving 8 bases unmatched. The CDR3 sequence is 13 residues long. Germline lookup yields CDR1 MNHEY and CDR2 SMNVEV (reference sequence). CDR3 sequence (DNA): TGTGCCACCTCGGGGAGCGGGGGCTACGAGCAGTACGTC. Protein sequence: CATSGSGGYEQYV.

The chain combines TRBV5-4 with TRBJ1-1; D possibly corresponds to TRBD1 (5 bases). This CDR3 is built from 18 residues. The germline V gene encodes CDR1 SGHNT and CDR2 YYREEE (reference sequence). V was clipped by 4 bases and J by 0 bases, with 22 bases between them. CDR3 nucleotide sequence: TGTGCCAGCAGCCATTGGACGCAGGGTGGGTGGATGAACACTGAAGCTTTCTTT. It translates to CASSHWTQGGWMNTEAFF. Full variable domain (rest looked up from reference TRBV5-4 and TRBJ1-1): ETGVTQSPTHLIKTRGQQVTLRCSSQSGHNTVSWYQQALGQGPQFIFQYYREEENGRGNFPPRFSGLQFPNYSSELNVNALELDDSALYLCASSHWTQGGWMNTEAFFGQGTRLTVV.

The CDR3 nucleotides are TGTGCCAGCAGCAGACCGGGACAGAACACTGAAGCTTTCTTT. Translation gives CASSRPGQNTEAFF. The V gene is TRBV27, the J gene TRBJ1-1; D may be TRBD1 (6 bases). The germline V and J ends were trimmed by 6 bases and 1 base, with 12 bases remaining between them. The CDR3 sequence is 14 residues long. Germline V gene sequence: CDR1 MNHEY, CDR2 SMNVEV (reference sequence).

V gene TRBV29-1 combines with J gene TRBJ2-1, with D perhaps matching TRBD1 (6 bases). The CDR3 has 12 amino acids. Trimming took off 8 bases at V and 6 bases at J, with 14 bases between the two ends. Looked up from germline, CDR1 is SQVTM and CDR2 is ANQGSEA. The CDR3: CSLRLGANEQFF. The CDR3, as DNA: TGCAGCCTACGCCTGGGGGCCAATGAGCAGTTCTTC.

The chain couples TRBV7-9 to TRBJ1-1, with TRBD1 matching over 9 bases. The germline V gene encodes CDR1 SEHNR and CDR2 FQNEAQ (reference sequence). The CDR3 is 18 amino acids. Trimming cost V 1 base and J 4 bases; bases outside gene matches: 13. The CDR3 spells CASSLGVPGQGPGTEAFF. CDR3 nucleotide sequence: TGTGCCAGCAGCTTAGGGGTCCCGGGACAGGGACCGGGCACTGAAGCTTTCTTT.